This T cell receptor (beta chain) was obtained from a study of tumor and adjacent non-tumor tissue in lung cancer. Study as a whole: Aged roughly 31 to 76 years, patients included fewer than 11 men and five or six women with stage I to III disease.

No cell sorting was done before RNA was extracted from the tissue. The normal lung tissue was taken more than 3 cm from the tumor edge. This clonotype was observed once. Its ends do not fully match the called genes, so a read error is possible. A modified ARM-PCR protocol with three rounds of nested PCR amplified TCRbeta. TCRdb recomputed calls from the multiplex PCR reads with MiXCR, one row per CDR3 protein. Here the sample spans over 100,000 distinct CDR3 sequences, roughly three fifths being singletons. This clonotype originated in a man in his sixties with non-small cell lung cancer. Sequenced sample: distant non-tumor lung tissue.

Here the CDR3 DNA reads TGTGCCTGCAGCTTATCCCGAGGGAACACTGAAGCTTTCTTT. Its translation: CACSLSRGNTEAFF. The chain links TRBV7-8 to TRBJ1-1; D is unresolved. Germline V gives CDR1 SGHVS, CDR2 FQNEAQ. CDR3 length equals 14 residues.